The clone carrying this T cell receptor (beta chain) appeared many times. Its antigen remains unidentified. The TCR beta CDR3 regions underwent amplification using RNA transcripts as the source. The HTBI primer set was used in a first-round RT-PCR of the TCR CDR3. Via MiXCR, TCRdb re-called the multiplex PCR reads, giving one row per CDR3 protein. Of 450,000 to 650,000 distinct CDR3 sequences in the sample, about 14% were seen once. The data were taken from a study of T cells in Graves' hyperthyroidism and ophthalmopathy. Study information: Upon initial diagnosis and before any treatment, peripheral blood was collected. Broader study findings: Stable hyperthyroidism and ophthalmopathy were separated using 13 V-J signatures.

Ophthalmopathy cases met thresholds of Clinical Activity Score at least 3, NOSPECS grade at least 4 and duration under 3 months. Reasons for excluding patients were uncontrolled infection, other autoimmune disease, pregnancy or lactation. Per germline, CDR1 SEHNR and CDR2 FQNEAQ (reference sequence). Trimming cost V 5 bases and J 4 bases, with 11 bases left between them. The CDR3 contains 13 residues. The specimen sequenced was blood. The source of this sequence is a woman younger than 30 with Graves' ophthalmopathy. The chain recombines TRBV7-9 with TRBJ1-2; D is ambiguous. CDR3 amino acids: CASSGTAFYGYTF. DNA of the CDR3: TGTGCCAGCAGCGGAACAGCCTTCTATGGCTACACCTTC.